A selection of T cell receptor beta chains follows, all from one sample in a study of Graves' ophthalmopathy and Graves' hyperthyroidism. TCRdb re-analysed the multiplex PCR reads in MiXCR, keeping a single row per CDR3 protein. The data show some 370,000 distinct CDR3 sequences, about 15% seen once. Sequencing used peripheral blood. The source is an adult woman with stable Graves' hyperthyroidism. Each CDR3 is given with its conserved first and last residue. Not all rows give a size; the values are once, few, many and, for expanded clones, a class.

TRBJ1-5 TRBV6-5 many CASSFLGTGGDQPQHF
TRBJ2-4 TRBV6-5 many CASSNRPVSKNIQYF
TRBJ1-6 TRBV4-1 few CASSQERFSPLHF
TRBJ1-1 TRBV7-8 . CASSNIGRDTEAFF
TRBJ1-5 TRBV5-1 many CASSFQPRDSNQPQHF
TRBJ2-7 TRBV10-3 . CAISEGGSYEQYF
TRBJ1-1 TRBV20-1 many CSAPRWDTEAFF
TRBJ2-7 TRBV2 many CASSLPKAGVSYEQYF
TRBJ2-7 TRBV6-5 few CASSYSNSGAYEQYF
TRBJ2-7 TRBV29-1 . CSVTTGGGEQYF
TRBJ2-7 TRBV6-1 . CASTTSGNSYEQYF
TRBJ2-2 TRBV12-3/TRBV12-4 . CASTPTGTGGTGELFF
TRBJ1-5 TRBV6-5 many CASRPGQGVWPQHF
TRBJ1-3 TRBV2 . CASSPGTGNAAGNTIYF
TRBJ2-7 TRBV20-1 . CSASNSGTSGYEQYF
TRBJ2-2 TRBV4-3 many CASSQDWGPNTGELFF
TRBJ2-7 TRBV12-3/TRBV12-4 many CASSRQGSRSYEQYF
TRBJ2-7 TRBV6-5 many CASSIGLYYEQYF
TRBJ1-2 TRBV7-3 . CASSSEGTIYGYTF
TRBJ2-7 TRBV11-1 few CASSLTATSGSSYEQYF
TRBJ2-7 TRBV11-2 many CASSRVQGIYEQYF
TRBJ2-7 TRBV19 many CASSGNMDYEQYF
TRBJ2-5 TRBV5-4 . CASSLGSGGFGETQHF
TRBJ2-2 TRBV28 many CASRNTGFTGELFF
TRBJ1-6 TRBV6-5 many CASNPGHPRSPLHF
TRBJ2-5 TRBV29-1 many CSVDWQGGETQYF
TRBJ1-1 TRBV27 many CASIGARGMNTEAFF
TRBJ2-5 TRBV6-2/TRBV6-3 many CASSSAGGTGAEETQYF
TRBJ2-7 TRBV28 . CASSPTGQAPYEQYF
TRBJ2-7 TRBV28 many CASSSPTSGIYEQYF
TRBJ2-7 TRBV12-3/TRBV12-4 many CASSSLGLAGEQYF
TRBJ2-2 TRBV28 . CASSTGGRIGELFF
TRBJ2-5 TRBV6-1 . CASREGRETQYF
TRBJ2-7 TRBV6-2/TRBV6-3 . CASSYSRTESSYDQYF
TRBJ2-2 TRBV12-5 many CASFGIPNTGELFF
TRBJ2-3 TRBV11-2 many CASSSLRTSGDVDTQYF
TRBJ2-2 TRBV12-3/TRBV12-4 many CASRWDTGELFF
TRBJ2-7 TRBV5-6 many CASSPDRDSTYEQYF
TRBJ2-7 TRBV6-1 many CASSDQGQATYEQYF
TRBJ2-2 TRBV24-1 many CATSEGATGELFF
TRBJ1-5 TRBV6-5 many CASSYPTGSNQPQHF